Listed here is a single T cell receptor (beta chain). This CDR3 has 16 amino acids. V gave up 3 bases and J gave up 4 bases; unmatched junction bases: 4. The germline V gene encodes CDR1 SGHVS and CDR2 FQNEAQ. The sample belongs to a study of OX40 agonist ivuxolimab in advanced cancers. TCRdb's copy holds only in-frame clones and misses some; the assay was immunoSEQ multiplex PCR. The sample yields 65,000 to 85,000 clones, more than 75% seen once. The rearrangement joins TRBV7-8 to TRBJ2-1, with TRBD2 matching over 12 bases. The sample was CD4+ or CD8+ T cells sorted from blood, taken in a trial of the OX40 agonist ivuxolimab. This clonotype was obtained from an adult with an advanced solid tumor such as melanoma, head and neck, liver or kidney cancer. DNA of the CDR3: TGTGCCAGCAGCTTCCAACTAGCGGGGGGTTACAATGAGCAGTTCTTC. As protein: CASSFQLAGGYNEQFF.